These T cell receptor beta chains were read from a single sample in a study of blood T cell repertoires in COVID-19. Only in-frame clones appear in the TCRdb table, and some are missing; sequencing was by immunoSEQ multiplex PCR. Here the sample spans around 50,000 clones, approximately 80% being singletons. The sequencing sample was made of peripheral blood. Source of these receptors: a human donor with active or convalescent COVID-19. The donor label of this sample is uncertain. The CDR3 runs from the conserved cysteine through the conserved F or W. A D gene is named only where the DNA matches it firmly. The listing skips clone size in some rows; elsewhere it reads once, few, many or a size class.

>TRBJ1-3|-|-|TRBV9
CASSVESTAGLPGNTIYF
TGTGCCAGCAGCGTAGAAAGTACGGCAGGGTTGCCTGGAAACACCATATATTTT
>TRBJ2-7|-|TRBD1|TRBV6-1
CASSDKIPGQGSYEQYF
TGTGCCAGCAGTGATAAAATACCGGGACAGGGGTCCTACGAGCAGTACTTC
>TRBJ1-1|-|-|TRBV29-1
CSVRTGAMNTEAFF
TGCAGCGTTAGAACGGGAGCAATGAACACTGAAGCTTTCTTT
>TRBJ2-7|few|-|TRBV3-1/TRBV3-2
CASSQDLMREQYF
TGTGCCAGCAGCCAAGATCTGATGAGAGAGCAGTACTTC
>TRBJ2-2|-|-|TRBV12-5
CASGFPGQAGELFF
TGTGCTAGTGGTTTCCCAGGGCAGGCCGGGGAGCTGTTTTTT
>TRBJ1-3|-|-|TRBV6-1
CASSSQGYGNTIYF
TGTGCCAGCAGTTCGCAGGGGTATGGAAACACCATATATTTT
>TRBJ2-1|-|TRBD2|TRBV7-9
CASRPTGTSGPSSYNEQFF
TGTGCCAGCAGACCGACCGGGACTAGCGGGCCCAGCTCCTACAATGAGCAGTTCTTC
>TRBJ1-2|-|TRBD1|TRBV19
CASSIDDRGPRRGYTF
TGTGCCAGTAGTATAGACGACAGGGGGCCGCGGCGTGGCTACACCTTC
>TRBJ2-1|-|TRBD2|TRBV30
CAWRRGTSTYNEQFF
TGTGCCTGGAGACGGGGGACTAGCACTTACAATGAGCAGTTCTTC
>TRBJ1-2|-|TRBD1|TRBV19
CASSTRTGGDGYTF
TGTGCCAGTAGTACAAGGACAGGGGGTGATGGCTACACCTTC
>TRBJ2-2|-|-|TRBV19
CASTIRGSPGELFF
TGTGCCAGTACAATACGGGGGAGTCCCGGGGAGCTGTTTTTT
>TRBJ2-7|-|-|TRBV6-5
CASSYLRDTSYEQYF
TGTGCCAGCAGTTACCTACGGGACACTTCCTACGAGCAGTACTTC
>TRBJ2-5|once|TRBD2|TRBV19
CASSVLAAQETQYF
TGTGCCAGTAGCGTCCTAGCGGCACAAGAGACCCAGTACTTC
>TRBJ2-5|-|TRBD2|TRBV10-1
CASSSSGGETQYF
TGCGCCAGCAGCTCTAGCGGCGGGGAGACCCAGTACTTC
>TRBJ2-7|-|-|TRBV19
CASSNHIPGLRPYEQYF
TGTGCCAGTAGTAATCATATCCCGGGTCTCCGACCCTACGAGCAGTACTTC
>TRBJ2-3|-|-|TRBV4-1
CASSPTGYTDTQYF
TGCGCCAGCAGCCCGACAGGATACACAGATACGCAGTATTTT
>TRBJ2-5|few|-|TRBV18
CASSQTGPQETQYF
TGTGCCAGCTCACAGACAGGCCCCCAAGAGACCCAGTACTTC
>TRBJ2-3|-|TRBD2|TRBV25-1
CASSATGLAGLFMTQYF
TGTGCCAGCAGTGCCACCGGACTAGCGGGCCTCTTTATGACGCAGTATTTT
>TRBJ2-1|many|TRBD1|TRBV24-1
CATSALTIGQGDYNEQFF
TGTGCCACCAGTGCCCTAACGATCGGACAGGGGGATTACAATGAGCAGTTCTTC
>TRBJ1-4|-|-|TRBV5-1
CASSSTGGRNEKLFF
TGCGCCAGCAGTTCAACCGGGGGTCGTAATGAAAAACTGTTTTTT
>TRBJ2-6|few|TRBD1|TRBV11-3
CASSFWSDRAYSGANVLTF
TGTGCCAGCAGCTTTTGGAGTGACAGGGCTTACTCTGGGGCCAACGTCCTGACTTTC
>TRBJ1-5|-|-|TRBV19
CASSILAGDNQPQHF
TGTGCCAGTAGTATATTGGCAGGGGATAATCAGCCCCAGCATTTT
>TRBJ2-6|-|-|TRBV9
CASSVAIGLSGANVLTF
TGTGCCAGCAGCGTAGCTATCGGTTTATCTGGGGCCAACGTCCTGACTTTC
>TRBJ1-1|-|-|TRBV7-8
CASSGGQRGEAFF
TGTGCCAGCAGCGGCGGACAGAGAGGTGAAGCTTTCTTT
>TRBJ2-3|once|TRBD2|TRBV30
CAFSGSLSGTDTQYF
TGTGCCTTTAGCGGGAGCTTATCGGGCACAGATACGCAGTATTTT
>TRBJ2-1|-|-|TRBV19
CASSSPAGLYEQFF
TGTGCCAGTAGTAGTCCTGCGGGCCTCTATGAGCAGTTCTTC
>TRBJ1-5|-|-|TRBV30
CAWSVGGGGSNQPQHF
TGTGCCTGGAGTGTCGGGGGAGGGGGGAGCAATCAGCCCCAGCATTTT
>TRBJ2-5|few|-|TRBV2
CASTEAGNPQETQYF
TGTGCCAGCACTGAGGCTGGCAACCCCCAAGAGACCCAGTACTTC